This passage covers 9 T cell receptor beta chains from one sample sequenced in a study of graft-versus-host responses after intestinal transplantation (dated by TCRdb to about 2021). The receptor library was made with the immunoSEQ multiplex PCR assay. In its TCRdb copy, this immuneACCESS table keeps in-frame sequences only and misses some clones. Where compared with another copy, unresolved V genes explain less than half of these, and the others have no known cause. For this sample there are about 36,000 clones; less than 95% appear just once. The ten top clones hold around 0.2% of the sample. Their antigens are not known. The time point label, read with the paper, signifies: cells obtained before transplantation from donor or recipient. The sample consisted of unstimulated CD4+ T cells sorted from spleen or lymph node cells, taken before transplant. Receptors originate from a human donor who was the organ donor for an intestinal transplant.

Only one count was recorded for this clone. This chain joins TRBV30 and TRBJ1-6, with TRBD1 matching 8 bases. V lost 3 bases, J lost 17 bases, and 6 bases stayed unmatched. The length of the CDR3 is 11 residues. CDR1 is GTSNPN, CDR2 SVGIG, per germline (reference sequence). The CDR3: CAWSANRGVHF. CDR3 coding DNA: TGTGCCTGGAGCGCGAACAGGGGGGTCCACTTT.

This sequence joins TRBV5-1 and TRBJ1-2; TRBD1 matches at 10 bases. Unmatched junction bases numbered 14, after V lost 4 bases and J lost 5 bases. This CDR3 has 17 amino acids. Germline CDR1 SGHRS, CDR2 YFSETQ. The CDR3 DNA is TGCGCCAGCAGCCCCTTCCTGGACAGGGGGATAGGGTATGGCTACACCTTC. Translation: CASSPFLDRGIGYGYTF.

This clone occurred once. The genes are TRBV5-1 and TRBJ2-7; possibly TRBD1 for D (6 bases). CDR1 is SGHRS and CDR2 is YFSETQ in the germline V gene. This CDR3 is 14 amino acids long. Trimming removed 2 bases at V and 3 bases at J, with 12 bases between. The CDR3 spells CASSLGGMDYEQYF. The CDR3 region has the DNA TGCGCCAGCAGCTTAGGGGGAATGGACTACGAGCAGTACTTC.

J is TRBJ2-2 and V is TRBV10-3, with D tentatively TRBD1 (5 bases). Trimming took 7 bases from V and 6 from J, leaving 9 bases between them. Germline-derived CDR1 and CDR2 are ENHRY and SYGVKD. This CDR3 is 12 amino acids long. CDR3 region: CAIMTVPGELFF. The CDR3 coding sequence is TGTGCCATCATGACAGTTCCCGGGGAGCTGTTTTTT.

This sequence joins TRBV4-3 and TRBJ2-5, with TRBD2 as a possible D gene (6 bases). The CDR3 is 16 residues long. V shed 0 bases and J shed 4 bases, with 15 bases lying between them. Germline CDR1 and CDR2: LGHNA and YSLEER. Here the CDR3 reads CASSQEGRGLPETQYF. For the CDR3, the DNA is TGCGCCAGCAGCCAAGAAGGCCGGGGGTTACCAGAGACCCAGTACTTC.

This chain uses TRBV19 with TRBJ1-4; D is unresolved. V lost 6 bases, J lost 0 bases, and 5 bases lay in between. This CDR3 is 13 amino acids long. In germline, CDR1 is LNHDA, CDR2 SQIVND (reference sequence). In DNA form, the CDR3 reads TGTGCCAGTAGCAGAGCAACTAATGAAAAACTGTTTTTT. It translates to CASSRATNEKLFF. Looking up the rest from reference TRBV19 and TRBJ1-4 gives the full variable domain: DGGITQSPKYLFRKEGQNVTLSCEQNLNHDAMYWYRQDPGQGLRLIYYSQIVNDFQKGDIAEGYSVSREKKESFPLTVTSAQKNPTAFYLCASSRATNEKLFFGSGTQLSVL.

In its sample, this clone was seen once. The chain carries TRBV6-1 and TRBJ1-5; the D gene is possibly TRBD1 (5 bases). Trimming cost V 2 bases and J 3 bases, with 11 bases left between them. The length of the CDR3 is 15 residues. CDR1 and CDR2 (germline): MNHNS, SASEGT. CDR3 region: CASSERDRDNQPQHF. CDR3 coding DNA: TGTGCCAGCAGTGAACGTGACAGAGACAATCAGCCCCAGCATTTT.

The chain has TRBV5-6 and TRBJ1-2, with D maybe TRBD1 (5 bases). V lost 6 bases and J lost 8, with 14 bases in between. CDR3 length equals 12 residues. From germline, CDR1 is SGHDT and CDR2 YYEEEE. The CDR3 sequence: CASTFGGFGYTF. The CDR3 DNA sequence: TGTGCCAGCACCTTTGGGGGGTTCGGCTACACCTTC.

The V and J genes are TRBV5-1 and TRBJ2-1; D is possibly TRBD2 (5 bases). The CDR3 extends over 14 amino acids. Trimming left V 0 bases short and J 1 base short, with 5 bases between. The germline CDR1 and CDR2 sequences are SGHRS and YFSETQ. CDR3 residues: CASSLAGSYNEQFF. Written as DNA, the CDR3 is TGCGCCAGCAGCTTGGCGGGGTCCTACAATGAGCAGTTCTTC.